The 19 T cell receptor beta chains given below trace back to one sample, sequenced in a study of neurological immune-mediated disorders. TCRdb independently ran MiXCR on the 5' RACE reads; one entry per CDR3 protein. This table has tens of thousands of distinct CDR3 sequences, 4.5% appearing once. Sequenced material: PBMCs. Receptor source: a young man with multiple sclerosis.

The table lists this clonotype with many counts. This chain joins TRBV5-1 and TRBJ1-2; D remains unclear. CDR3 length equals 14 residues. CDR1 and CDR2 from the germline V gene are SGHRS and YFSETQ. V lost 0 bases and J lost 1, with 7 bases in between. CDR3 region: CASSLAIDNYGYTF. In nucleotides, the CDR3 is TGCGCCAGCAGCTTGGCCATAGATAACTATGGCTACACCTTC. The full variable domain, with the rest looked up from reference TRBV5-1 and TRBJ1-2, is KAGVTQTPRYLIKTRGQQVTLSCSPISGHRSVSWYQQTPGQGLQFLFEYFSETQRNKGNFPGRFSGRQFSNSRSEMNVSTLELGDSALYLCASSLAIDNYGYTFGSGTRLTVV.

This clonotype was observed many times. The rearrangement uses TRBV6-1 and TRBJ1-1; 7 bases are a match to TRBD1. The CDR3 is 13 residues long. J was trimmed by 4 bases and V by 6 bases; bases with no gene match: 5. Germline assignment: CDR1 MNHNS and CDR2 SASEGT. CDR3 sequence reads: CASSGTVGTEAFF. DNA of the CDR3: TGTGCCAGCAGCGGGACAGTCGGCACTGAAGCTTTCTTT.

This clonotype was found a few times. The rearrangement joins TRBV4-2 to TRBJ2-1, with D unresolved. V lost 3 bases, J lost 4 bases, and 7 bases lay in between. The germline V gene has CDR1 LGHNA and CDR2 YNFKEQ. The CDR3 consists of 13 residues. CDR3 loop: CASSQIIYNEQFF. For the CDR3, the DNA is TGTGCCAGCAGCCAGATAATATACAATGAGCAGTTCTTC.

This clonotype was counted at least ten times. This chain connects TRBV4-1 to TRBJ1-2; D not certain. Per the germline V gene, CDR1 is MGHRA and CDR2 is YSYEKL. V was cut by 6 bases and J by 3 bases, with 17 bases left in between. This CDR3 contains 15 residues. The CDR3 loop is CASRPRRAVHYGYTF. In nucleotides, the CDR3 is TGCGCCAGCAGACCCCGACGGGCAGTTCACTATGGCTACACCTTC.

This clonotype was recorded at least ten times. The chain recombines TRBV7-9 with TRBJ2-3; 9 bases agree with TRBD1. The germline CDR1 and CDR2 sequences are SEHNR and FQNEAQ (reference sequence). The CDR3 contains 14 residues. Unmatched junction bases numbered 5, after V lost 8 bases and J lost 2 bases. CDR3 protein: CASHTGGPTDTQYF. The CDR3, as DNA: TGTGCCAGCCACACAGGGGGCCCCACAGATACGCAGTATTTT.

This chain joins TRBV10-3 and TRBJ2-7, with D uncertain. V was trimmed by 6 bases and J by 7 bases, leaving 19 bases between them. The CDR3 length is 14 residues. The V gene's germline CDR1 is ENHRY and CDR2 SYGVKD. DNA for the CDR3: TGTGCCATCAGCGACGGGCCCGGCAGCATAGAGCAGTACTTC. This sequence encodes CAISDGPGSIEQYF.

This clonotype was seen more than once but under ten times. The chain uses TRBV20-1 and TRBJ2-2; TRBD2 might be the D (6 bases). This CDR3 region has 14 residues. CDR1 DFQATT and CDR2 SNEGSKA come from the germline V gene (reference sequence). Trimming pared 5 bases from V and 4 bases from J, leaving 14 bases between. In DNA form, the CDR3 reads TGCAGTGCTTCGCGGGACCTACGCACCGGGGAGCTGTTTTTT. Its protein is CSASRDLRTGELFF.

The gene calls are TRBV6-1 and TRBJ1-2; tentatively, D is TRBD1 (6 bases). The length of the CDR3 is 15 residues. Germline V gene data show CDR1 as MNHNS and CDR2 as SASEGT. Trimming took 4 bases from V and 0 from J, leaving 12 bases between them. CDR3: CASSVTGLANYGYTF. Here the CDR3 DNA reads TGTGCCAGCAGTGTAACAGGGTTAGCTAACTATGGCTACACCTTC.

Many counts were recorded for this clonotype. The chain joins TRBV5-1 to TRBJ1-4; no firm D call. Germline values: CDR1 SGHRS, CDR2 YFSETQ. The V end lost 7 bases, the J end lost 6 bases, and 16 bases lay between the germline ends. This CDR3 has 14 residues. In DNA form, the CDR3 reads TGCGCCAGCTCTCAAGGAGGCGTGGATGAAAAACTGTTTTTT. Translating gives CASSQGGVDEKLFF.

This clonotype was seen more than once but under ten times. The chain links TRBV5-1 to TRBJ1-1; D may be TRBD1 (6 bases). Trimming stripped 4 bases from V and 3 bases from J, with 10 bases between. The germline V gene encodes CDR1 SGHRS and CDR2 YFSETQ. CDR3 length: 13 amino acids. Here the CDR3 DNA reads TGCGCCAGCAGCGCACAGGGTTACACTGAAGCTTTCTTT. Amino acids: CASSAQGYTEAFF.

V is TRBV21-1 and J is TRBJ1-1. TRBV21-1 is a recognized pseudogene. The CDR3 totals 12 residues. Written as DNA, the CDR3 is TGTGCCAGCAATGAACGGAACACTGAAGCTTTCTTT. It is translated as CASNERNTEAFF.

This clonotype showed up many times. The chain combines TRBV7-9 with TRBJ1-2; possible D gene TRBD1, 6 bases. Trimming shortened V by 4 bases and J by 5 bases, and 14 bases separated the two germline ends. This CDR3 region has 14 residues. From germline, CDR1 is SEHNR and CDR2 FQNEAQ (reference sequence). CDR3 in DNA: TGTGCCAGCAGCTCCCTGGGGGCAGGGTATGGCTACACCTTC. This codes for CASSSLGAGYGYTF.

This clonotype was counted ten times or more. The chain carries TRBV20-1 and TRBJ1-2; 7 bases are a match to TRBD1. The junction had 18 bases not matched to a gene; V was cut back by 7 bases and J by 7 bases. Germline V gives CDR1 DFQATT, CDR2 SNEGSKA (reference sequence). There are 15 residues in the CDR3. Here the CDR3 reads CSGTYPGQLSGGYTF. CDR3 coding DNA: TGCAGTGGGACTTACCCGGGACAGCTGTCTGGTGGCTACACCTTC.

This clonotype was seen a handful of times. The CDR3 DNA follows: TGCAGTGCTAGTCCGGGACTGTTACTAAGCTCCTACAATGAGCAGTTCTTC. This encodes CSASPGLLLSSYNEQFF. The gene calls are TRBV20-1 and TRBJ2-1; D is perhaps TRBD2 (6 bases). V lost 3 bases and J 0 bases, leaving 18 bases between the germline ends. Germline V gene data show CDR1 as DFQATT and CDR2 as SNEGSKA (reference sequence). The CDR3 consists of 17 residues.

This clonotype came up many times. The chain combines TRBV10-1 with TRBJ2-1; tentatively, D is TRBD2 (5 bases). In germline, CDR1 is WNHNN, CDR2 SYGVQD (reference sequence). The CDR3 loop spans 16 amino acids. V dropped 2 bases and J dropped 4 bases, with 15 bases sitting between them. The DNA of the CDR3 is TGCGCCAGCAGTGAGCTGCCCACCCCGGGATACAATGAGCAGTTCTTC. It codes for CASSELPTPGYNEQFF.

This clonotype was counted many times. This CDR3 reads CASSIDKGTEAFF. CDR3 nucleotide sequence: TGTGCCAGCAGCATAGACAAGGGTACTGAAGCTTTCTTT. The chain uses TRBV7-6 and TRBJ1-1, with D unclear. Germline CDR1 reads SGHVS; CDR2 reads FNYEAQ. The length of the CDR3 is 13 residues. V lost 5 bases and J lost 5, with 12 bases in between.

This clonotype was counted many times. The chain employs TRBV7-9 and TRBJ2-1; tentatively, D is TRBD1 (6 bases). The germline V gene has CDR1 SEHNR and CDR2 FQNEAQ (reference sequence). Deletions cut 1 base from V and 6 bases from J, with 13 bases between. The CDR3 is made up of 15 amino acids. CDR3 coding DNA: TGTGCCAGCAGCTTAGTCTGGAGAGGGGGCAATGAGCAGTTCTTC. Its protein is CASSLVWRGGNEQFF.

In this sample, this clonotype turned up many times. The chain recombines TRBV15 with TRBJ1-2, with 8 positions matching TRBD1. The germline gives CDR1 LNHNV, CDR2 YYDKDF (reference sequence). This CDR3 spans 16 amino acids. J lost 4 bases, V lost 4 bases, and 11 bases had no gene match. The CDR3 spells CATSKRNRTGTYGYTF. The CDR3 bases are TGTGCCACCAGCAAGCGTAATCGGACAGGGACCTATGGCTACACCTTC.

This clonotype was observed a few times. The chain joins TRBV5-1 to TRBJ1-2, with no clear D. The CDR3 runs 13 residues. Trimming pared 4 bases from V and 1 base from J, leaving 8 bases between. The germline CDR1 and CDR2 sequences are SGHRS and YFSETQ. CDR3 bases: TGCGCCAGCAGCGGCCAGAGTAACTATGGCTACACCTTC. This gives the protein CASSGQSNYGYTF.